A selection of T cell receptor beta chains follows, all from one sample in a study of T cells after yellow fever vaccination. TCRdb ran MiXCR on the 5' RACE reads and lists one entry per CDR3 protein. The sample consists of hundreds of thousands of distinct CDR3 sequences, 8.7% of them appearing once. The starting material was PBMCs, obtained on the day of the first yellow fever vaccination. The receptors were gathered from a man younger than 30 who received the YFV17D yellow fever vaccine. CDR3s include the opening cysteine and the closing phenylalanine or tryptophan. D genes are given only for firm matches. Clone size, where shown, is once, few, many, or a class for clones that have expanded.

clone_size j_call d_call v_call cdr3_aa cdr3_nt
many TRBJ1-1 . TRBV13 CASSLGDAFF TGTGCCAGCAGCTTGGGGGATGCTTTCTTT
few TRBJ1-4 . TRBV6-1 CASSAKQTTNEKLFF TGTGCCAGCAGTGCAAAGCAGACAACTAATGAAAAACTGTTTTTT
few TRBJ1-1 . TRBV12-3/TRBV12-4 CASSDLLMMNTEAFF TGTGCCAGCAGTGACCTCCTAATGATGAACACTGAAGCTTTCTTT
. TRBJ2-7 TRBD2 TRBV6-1 CASSTRGGLYEQYF TGTGCCAGCAGTACCCGGGGGGGCTTATACGAGCAGTACTTC
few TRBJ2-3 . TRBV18 CASSPPIRDVHTQYF TGTGCCAGCTCACCACCAATCAGGGATGTACATACGCAGTATTTT
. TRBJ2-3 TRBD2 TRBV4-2 CASSQGASGGLDTQYF TGTGCCAGCAGCCAAGGGGCTAGCGGGGGCCTCGATACGCAGTATTTT
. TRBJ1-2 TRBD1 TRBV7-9 CASSEGPGGARTYGYTF TGTGCCAGCAGCGAAGGGCCAGGGGGGGCCAGAACCTATGGCTACACCTTC
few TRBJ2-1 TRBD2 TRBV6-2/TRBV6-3 CASSYSSRGGSSYNEQFF TGTGCCAGCAGTTACTCGAGTCGGGGGGGCAGCTCCTACAATGAGCAGTTCTTC
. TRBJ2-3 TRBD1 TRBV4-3 CASSLRTGFGDTQYF TGCGCCAGCAGTTTAAGGACAGGGTTTGGAGATACGCAGTATTTT
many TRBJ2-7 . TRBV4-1 CASSQLGLPYEQYF TGCGCCAGCAGCCAGCTGGGACTTCCCTACGAGCAGTACTTC
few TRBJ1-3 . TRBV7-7 CASSSQLGNTIYF TGTGCCAGCAGCTCGCAACTTGGAAACACCATATATTTT
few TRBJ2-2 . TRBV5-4 CASSLPASPNTGELFF TGTGCCAGCAGCTTGCCTGCCAGCCCGAACACCGGGGAGCTGTTTTTT
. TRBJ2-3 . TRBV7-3 CASSNWGGPTDTQYF TGTGCCAGCAGCAACTGGGGGGGGCCTACAGATACGCAGTATTTT
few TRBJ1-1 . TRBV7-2 CASSLAETTEAFF TGTGCCAGCAGCTTAGCGGAGACCACTGAAGCTTTCTTT
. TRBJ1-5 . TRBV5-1 CASRFRGGHLSNQPQHF TGCGCCAGCAGATTCCGGGGAGGGCACCTTAGCAATCAGCCCCAGCATTTT
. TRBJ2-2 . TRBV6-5 CASSYGLANTGELFF TGTGCCAGCAGTTACGGTTTGGCGAACACCGGGGAGCTGTTTTTT
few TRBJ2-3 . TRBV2 CAIQRGSDTQYF TGTGCTATTCAAAGGGGTTCAGATACGCAGTATTTT
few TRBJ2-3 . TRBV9 CASSVSGVSTDTQYF TGTGCCAGCAGCGTATCGGGGGTCAGCACAGATACGCAGTATTTT
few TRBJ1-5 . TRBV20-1 CSARGGGGFNQPQHF TGCAGTGCTAGAGGGGGGGGAGGATTCAATCAGCCCCAGCATTTT
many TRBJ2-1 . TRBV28 CASQRRNEQFF TGTGCCAGCCAGCGGAGGAATGAGCAGTTCTTC
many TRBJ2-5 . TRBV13 CASSLGKRETQYF TGTGCCAGCAGCTTAGGGAAGCGGGAGACCCAGTACTTC
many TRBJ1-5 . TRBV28 CASSKAARGEF TGTGCCAGCAGTAAGGCGGCGCGAGGGGAATTT
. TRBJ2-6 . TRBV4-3 CASSQERGSGANVLTF TGCGCCAGCAGCCAAGAAAGGGGCTCTGGGGCCAACGTCCTGACTTTC
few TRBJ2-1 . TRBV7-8 CASSLGVVEQFF TGTGCCAGCAGCTTAGGGGTAGTTGAGCAGTTCTTC
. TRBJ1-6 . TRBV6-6 CASSYASPLHF TGTGCCAGCAGTTACGCATCACCCCTCCACTTT
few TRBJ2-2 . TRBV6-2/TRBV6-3 CASSNRRDGAGELFF TGTGCCAGCAGCAACAGAAGAGACGGGGCCGGGGAGCTGTTTTTT
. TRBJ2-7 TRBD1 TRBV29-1 CSVNRGPYEQYF TGCAGCGTAAACAGGGGACCCTACGAGCAGTACTTC
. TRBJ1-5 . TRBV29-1 CSVRVGDAQPQHF TGCAGCGTTCGAGTGGGGGACGCTCAGCCCCAGCATTTT
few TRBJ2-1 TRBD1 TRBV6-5 CASSYGQGVNEQFF TGTGCCAGCAGTTATGGACAGGGGGTCAATGAGCAGTTCTTC
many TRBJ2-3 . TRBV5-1 CASSLAGVGTDTQYF TGCGCCAGCAGCTTGGCCGGGGTCGGCACAGATACGCAGTATTTT
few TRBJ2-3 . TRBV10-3 CAISESGASSTDTQYF TGTGCCATCAGTGAGTCGGGTGCTAGCAGCACAGATACGCAGTATTTT
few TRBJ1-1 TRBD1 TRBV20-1 CRAGTGNTEAFF TGCAGGGCCGGGACAGGGAACACTGAAGCTTTCTTT
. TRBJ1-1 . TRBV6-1 CASISVPRRNTEAFF TGTGCCAGCATCTCGGTTCCGCGCCGGAACACTGAAGCTTTCTTT
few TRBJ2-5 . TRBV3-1 CASSQDPRGRETQYF TGTGCCAGCAGCCAAGACCCACGGGGGCGAGAGACCCAGTACTTC
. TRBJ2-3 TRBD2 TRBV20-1 CSASLPGLAPQDTQYF TGCAGTGCTAGTCTCCCGGGACTAGCGCCGCAAGATACGCAGTATTTT
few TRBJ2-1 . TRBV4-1 CASRSREGQVTSGEQFF TGCGCCAGCAGATCCAGGGAGGGACAGGTCACCTCGGGTGAGCAGTTCTTC
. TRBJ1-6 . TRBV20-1 CSARSRPTGYNSPLHF TGCAGTGCTAGATCGCGCCCGACGGGGTATAATTCACCCCTCCACTTT
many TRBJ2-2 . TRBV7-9 CASSLFGGELFF TGTGCCAGCAGCTTATTCGGCGGGGAGCTGTTTTTT
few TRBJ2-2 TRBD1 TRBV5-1 CASGSTGANTGELFF TGCGCCAGCGGATCGACAGGGGCGAACACCGGGGAGCTGTTTTTT
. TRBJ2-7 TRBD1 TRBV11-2 CASTLEGAFTYEQYF TGTGCCAGCACCCTAGAGGGGGCCTTCACCTACGAGCAGTACTTC
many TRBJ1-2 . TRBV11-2 CASSLKQLPNYGYTF TGTGCCAGCAGCTTAAAGCAGCTCCCTAACTATGGCTACACCTTC
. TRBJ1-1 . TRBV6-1 CASSEGVKGNTEAFF TGTGCCAGCTCCGAAGGAGTTAAGGGGAACACTGAAGCTTTCTTT